Listed below are T cell receptor beta chains from one sample, sequenced in a study of a mutant IDH1 vaccine in newly diagnosed glioma. No antigen is known for these receptors. Measured with immunoSEQ multiplex PCR; TCRdb has only the in-frame clones, and not every one. The data contain fewer than 55,000 clones, around three fifths of them singletons. Sequenced material: peripheral blood mononuclear cells (PBMCs), taken from a glioma patient whose treatment included an IDH1 peptide vaccine. The receptor source for this set is a man aged 35-49 years with glioma. Some clones in this sample may be carry-over from other donors' samples. CDR3s include the opening cysteine and the closing phenylalanine or tryptophan.

>TRBV5-1
CASSFNHRGRGRGYTF
>TRBV6-5
CASSYVAGRGYSPLHF
>TRBV2
CASSEGQGRNQPQHF
>TRBV25-1
CASSGLGSYNEQFF
>TRBV6-5
CASSMPTGGYTF
>TRBV5-4
CASSLSGRDLGNTIYF
>TRBV19
CASADRISGNTIYF
>TRBV5-1
CASSLAPGRAGELFF
>TRBV5-4
CASSTPGLAGEEQYF
>TRBV28
CASSTGTVKETQYF
>TRBV20-1
CSADGLNEQFF
>TRBV11-2
CASSRAASYEQYF
>TRBV4-1
CASSQESNSPLHF
>TRBV4-1
CASSQIRQGPNEQFF
>TRBV4-2
CASSGGDLYEQYF
>TRBV6-7
CASSYSGADTQYF
>TRBV13
CASSSAGTGTLDTIYF
>TRBV14
CASSQIGGSPLHF
>TRBV6-1
CASSVGGLWNQPQHF
>TRBV6-6
CATHGTGVAYEQYF
>TRBV6-5
CASSYSRASGANVLTF
>TRBV18
CASSPPTGGSETQYF
>TRBV30
CAWSGDNYGYTF
>TRBV6-5
CASSYGGVTDTQYF
>TRBV5-1
CASSLGTEAFF
>TRBV5-1
CASSPRDGYGYTF
>TRBV19
CASGSAQGRSYEQYF
>TRBV5-1
CASSFNSGRNTGELFF
>TRBV10-1
CASSESGTGGTEAFF
>TRBV29-1
CSVIIDRGTDTQYF
>TRBV7-9
CASSSARGGNEQFF